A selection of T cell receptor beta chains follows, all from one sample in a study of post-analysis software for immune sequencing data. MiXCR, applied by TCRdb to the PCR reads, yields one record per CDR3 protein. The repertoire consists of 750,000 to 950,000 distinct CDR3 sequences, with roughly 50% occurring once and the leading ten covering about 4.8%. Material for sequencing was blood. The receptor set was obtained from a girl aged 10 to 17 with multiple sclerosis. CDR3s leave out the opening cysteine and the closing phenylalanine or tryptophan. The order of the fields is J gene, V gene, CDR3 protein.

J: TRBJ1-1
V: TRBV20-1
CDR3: SAETGGLNTEAF

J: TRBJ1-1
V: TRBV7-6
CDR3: ASSLRQGGSGTEAF

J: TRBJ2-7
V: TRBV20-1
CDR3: SALGGAYEQY

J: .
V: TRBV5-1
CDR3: ASSLGPERDYEQY

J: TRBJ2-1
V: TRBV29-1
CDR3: SVGGTGINEQF

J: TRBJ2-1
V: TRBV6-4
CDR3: ASSDSPSGVSYNEQF

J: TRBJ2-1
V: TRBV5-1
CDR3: ASSPGGIVNEQF

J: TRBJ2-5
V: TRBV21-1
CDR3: ASSKRGTVQGTQY

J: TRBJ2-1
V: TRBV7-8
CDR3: ASSPAAGALGYEQF

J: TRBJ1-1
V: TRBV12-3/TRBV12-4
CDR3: ASTAVTEAF

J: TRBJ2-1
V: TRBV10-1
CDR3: ASSECFKRAYNEQF

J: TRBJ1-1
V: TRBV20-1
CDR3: SARVGRGLYEAF

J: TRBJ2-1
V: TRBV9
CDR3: ASSVDGGRYNEQF

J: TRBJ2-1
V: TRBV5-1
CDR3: ASSLDSGLWVMNEQF

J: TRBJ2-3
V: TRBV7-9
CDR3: ASSSKTGGRMGTQY

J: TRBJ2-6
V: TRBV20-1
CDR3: SARTQTNVLT

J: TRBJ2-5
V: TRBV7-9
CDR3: ASSLHRGALQETQY

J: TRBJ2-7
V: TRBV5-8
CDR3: ASSLPRVEQY

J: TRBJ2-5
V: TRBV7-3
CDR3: ASSLTGQLQETQY

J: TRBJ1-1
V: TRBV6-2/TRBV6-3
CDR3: ASSYSGYTEAF

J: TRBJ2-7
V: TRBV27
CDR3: ASRLTLGRGYEQY

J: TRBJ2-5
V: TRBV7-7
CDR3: ASSPLAGGQIYQETQY

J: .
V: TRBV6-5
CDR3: ASNNGGEQY

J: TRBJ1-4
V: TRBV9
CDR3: ASSDPGIGEKLF

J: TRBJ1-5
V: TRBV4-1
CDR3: ASSQDGEDQPQH

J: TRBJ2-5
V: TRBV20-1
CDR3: SATLAVQETQY

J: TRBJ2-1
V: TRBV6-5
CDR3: ASKTYNEQF

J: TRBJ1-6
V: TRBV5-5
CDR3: ASSPYNSPLH

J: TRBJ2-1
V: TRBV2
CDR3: ASSEEVAGYVNEQF

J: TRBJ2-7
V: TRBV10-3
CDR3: AISASYEQY

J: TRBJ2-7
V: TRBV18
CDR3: ASSPSHVPSYEQY

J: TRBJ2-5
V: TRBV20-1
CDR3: SARPTPYPMAGETQY

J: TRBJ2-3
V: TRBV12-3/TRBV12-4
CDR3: ASSPWGGAEDTQY

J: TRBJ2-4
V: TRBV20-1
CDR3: SASPLGLTKNIQY

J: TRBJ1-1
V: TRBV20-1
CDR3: SARDRGLLSAEAF

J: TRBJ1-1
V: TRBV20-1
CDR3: SARGGEVLNTEAF

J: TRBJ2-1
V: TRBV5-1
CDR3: ASSLAREQF

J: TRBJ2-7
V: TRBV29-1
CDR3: SVVVAGTYEQY

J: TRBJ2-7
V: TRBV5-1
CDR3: ASSLVAGTEQY

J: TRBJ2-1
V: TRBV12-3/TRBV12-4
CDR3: ASSLNSQDRVVGEQF

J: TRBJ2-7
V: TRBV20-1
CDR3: SAPGDSSYEQY

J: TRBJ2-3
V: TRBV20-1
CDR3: SASRDRGRIRTDTQY

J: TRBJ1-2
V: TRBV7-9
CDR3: ASSFGQRINYGYT

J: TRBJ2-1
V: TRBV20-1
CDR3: SANGQFNEQF

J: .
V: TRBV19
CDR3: ASSGGRGRHEQY

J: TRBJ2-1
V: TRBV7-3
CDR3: ASSLSLPGEQF

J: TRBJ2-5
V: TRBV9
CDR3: ASSDRGEWETQY

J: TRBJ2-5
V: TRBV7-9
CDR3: ASRYRDNWYQETQY

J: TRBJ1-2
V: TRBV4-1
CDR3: ASSQTPMGQGRSRYGYT

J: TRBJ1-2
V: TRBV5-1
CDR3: ASSGTGADGYT